This entry describes one T cell receptor beta chain. As yet, its antigen is unknown. The sample comes from a study of shared clonotypes between healthy human individuals. Study results and limitations: As a rule, naive subsets had a larger estimated richness than memory subsets.

Sequencing used immunoSEQ multiplex PCR; TCRdb keeps in-frame clones, though not all of them. The sample lists over 2 million clones; just under 95% were seen once. Germline values: CDR1 WSHSY, CDR2 SAAADI. The CDR3 is 15 amino acids. V was pared by 6 bases and J by 3 bases, with 18 bases between. The TCR was taken from a young man in good health. Some clones in this sample may be carry-over from other donors' samples. This chain joins TRBV10-2 and TRBJ2-7, with D possibly matching TRBD1 (5 bases). The sequenced sample consisted of naive CD4+ T cells from PBMCs. As for subset: CD45RA+ positively selected. The CDR3: CASSQPARGSYEQYF. CDR3 bases: TGCGCCAGCAGCCAACCAGCTAGGGGCAGCTACGAGCAGTACTTC.